One sample yielded the 24 T cell receptor beta chains listed below, sequenced in a study of blood T cell repertoires in COVID-19. Some clones are missing from TCRdb's copy, which holds only in-frame ones; the method was immunoSEQ multiplex PCR. The table lists roughly 250,000 clones, roughly 86% of them singletons. Sequenced input: PBMCs or T cells enriched from blood (not recorded which). These receptors were obtained from a woman between 50 and 59 years old who had recovered from COVID-19.

The chain recombines TRBV6-6 with TRBJ1-1; TRBD1 aligns across 9 bases. Per germline, CDR1 MNHNY and CDR2 SVGAGI (reference sequence). With V trimmed by 0 bases and J by 1 base, 3 bases remained unmatched. The CDR3 has 16 residues. This chain's CDR3 is CASSYSQTGGNTEAFF. For the CDR3, the DNA is TGTGCCAGCAGTTACTCTCAGACAGGGGGGAACACTGAAGCTTTCTTT.

The chain employs TRBV3-1 (or the pseudogene TRBV3-2) and TRBJ1-1, with 12 bases identical to TRBD1. The CDR3 is 17 residues long. V was pared by 7 bases and J by 4 bases, with 13 bases of the junction left unmatched. CDR1 is LGHDT, CDR2 YNNKEL, per germline (reference sequence). The CDR3 loop reads CASTTGTGGGRSTEAFF. The DNA of the CDR3 is TGTGCCAGCACCACCGGGACAGGGGGCGGCAGATCCACTGAAGCTTTCTTT.

The sample holds one count of this clone. The genes are TRBV7-9 and TRBJ2-2; 8 bases are shared with TRBD1. This CDR3 has 16 residues. V lost 4 bases, J lost 5 bases, and 9 bases stayed unmatched. Germline assignment: CDR1 SEHNR and CDR2 FQNEAQ (reference sequence). CDR3 sequence reads: CASSYFRTGKTGELFF. Here the CDR3 DNA reads TGTGCCAGCAGCTATTTTAGGACAGGGAAAACCGGGGAGCTGTTTTTT. Complete variable domain (other parts from reference TRBV7-9 and TRBJ2-2): DTGVSQNPRHKITKRGQNVTFRCDPISEHNRLYWYRQTLGQGPEFLTYFQNEAQLEKSRLLSDRFSAERPKGSFSTLEIQRTEQGDSAMYLCASSYFRTGKTGELFFGEGSRLTVL.

V is TRBV7-2 and J is TRBJ1-6; TRBD1 might be the D (5 bases). Germline-derived CDR1 and CDR2 are SGHTA and FQGNSA. The CDR3 loop spans 15 amino acids. V was trimmed by 1 base and J by 7 bases, leaving 11 bases between them. In DNA, the CDR3 is TGTGCCAGCAGCTTAGGTAGACAGAGGAATTCACCCCTCCACTTT. It encodes CASSLGRQRNSPLHF.

This chain joins TRBV5-1 and TRBJ2-5, with TRBD2 matching 13 bases. This CDR3 spans 15 amino acids. The J segment lost 3 bases and the V segment lost 4 bases, leaving 3 bases of the junction unmatched. Germline CDR1 and CDR2: SGHRS and YFSETQ. CDR3: CASSAGLAGEETQYF. CDR3 bases: TGCGCCAGCAGCGCCGGACTAGCGGGAGAAGAGACCCAGTACTTC.

This clone was recorded only once. This chain joins TRBV7-2 and TRBJ2-3, with TRBD1 as a possible D gene (6 bases). Germline-derived CDR1 and CDR2 are SGHTA and FQGNSA. Trimming left V 5 bases short and J 2 bases short, with 11 bases between. This CDR3 is built from 14 residues. CDR3 protein: CASSIQGYTDTQYF. In DNA form, the CDR3 reads TGTGCCAGCAGCATACAGGGTTACACAGATACGCAGTATTTT.

The V gene is TRBV27, the J gene TRBJ2-3; D is possibly TRBD2 (5 bases). This CDR3 is built from 14 residues. Per germline, CDR1 MNHEY and CDR2 SMNVEV (reference sequence). The V end lost 6 bases, the J end lost 0 bases, and 10 bases lay between the germline ends. CDR3 region: CASRKWESTDTQYF. The CDR3 bases are TGTGCCAGCAGGAAGTGGGAGAGCACAGATACGCAGTATTTT.

V gene TRBV13 combines with J gene TRBJ2-2, with a tentative D call TRBD2 (6 bases). The length of the CDR3 is 17 residues. The ends were cut back, 5 bases at V and 6 bases at J, with 22 bases in the middle. Looked up from germline, CDR1 is PRHDT and CDR2 is FYEKMQ (reference sequence). In DNA form, the CDR3 reads TGTGCCAGCAGCCCCCCCTGGGGCGGGACTTATTCCGGGGAGCTGTTTTTT. Translation: CASSPPWGGTYSGELFF.

The genes are TRBV4-2 and TRBJ2-2, with 11 bases that match TRBD2. Per the germline V gene, CDR1 is LGHNA and CDR2 is YNFKEQ. V was clipped by 6 bases and J by 4 bases; unmatched bases: 7. The CDR3 runs to 16 residues. This CDR3 reads CASSGNSGRATGELFF. DNA for the CDR3: TGTGCCAGCAGTGGGAATAGCGGGAGGGCCACCGGGGAGCTGTTTTTT.

The gene calls are TRBV6-1 and TRBJ2-1; the match to TRBD2 covers 10 bases. The germline V gene encodes CDR1 MNHNS and CDR2 SASEGT. The CDR3 has 13 amino acids. Losses at the gene ends were 3 bases for V and 12 bases for J; bases not matched to a gene: 5. In DNA, the CDR3 is TGTGCCAGCAGTGAGACTAGCGGGCTTGGGCAGTTCTTC. Amino acid sequence: CASSETSGLGQFF.

The chain joins TRBV19 to TRBJ1-5; no reliable D call. Looked up from germline, CDR1 is LNHDA and CDR2 is SQIVND (reference sequence). Trimming removed 5 bases from V and 0 bases from J, with 14 bases in between. This CDR3 has 16 residues. This CDR3 is CASSWRPSYSNQPQHF. The DNA for the CDR3 is TGTGCCAGTAGTTGGAGACCATCGTATAGCAATCAGCCCCAGCATTTT.

This clone was recorded a few times. V is TRBV28 and J is TRBJ2-5; 8 bases are shared with TRBD2. The germline V gene encodes CDR1 MDHEN and CDR2 SYDVKM. This CDR3 is built from 16 residues. After removal of 6 bases from V and 4 bases from J, the junction contained 13 bases not matched to a gene. In nucleotides, the CDR3 is TGTGCCAGCAGAGGCCAGATAGCGGGATCGGCAGAGACCCAGTACTTC. Translating gives CASRGQIAGSAETQYF.

This clone has just a few counts. The rearrangement links TRBV2 to TRBJ1-1; 8 bases align to TRBD1. V was pared by 4 bases and J by 11 bases, with 12 bases of the junction left unmatched. The CDR3 length is 14 residues. Germline V CDR1 and CDR2: SNHLY, FYNNEI. The CDR3 nucleotides are TGTGCCAGCAGTGGACAGGGGTTTAAAGGTGAGGCTTTCTTT. Translation gives CASSGQGFKGEAFF.

The rearrangement uses TRBV29-1 and TRBJ2-1; D is uncertain. The CDR3 has 13 amino acids. CDR1 and CDR2 (germline): SQVTM, ANQGSEA. Trimming took off 4 bases at V and 10 bases at J, with 17 bases between the two ends. This CDR3 is CSVARNVDGEQFF. Written as DNA, the CDR3 is TGCAGCGTTGCGAGGAATGTGGATGGAGAGCAGTTCTTC.

The chain combines TRBV30 with TRBJ1-4; 8 positions match TRBD1. Germline CDR1 and CDR2: GTSNPN and SVGIG (reference sequence). V lost 0 bases and J lost 8; bases outside the gene matches: 8. The CDR3 covers 15 residues. The CDR3 DNA reads as TGTGCCTGGAGTGTACTGACAGGGGCTTCGGAAAAACTGTTTTTT. It is translated as CAWSVLTGASEKLFF.

This sequence joins TRBV29-1 and TRBJ2-1; TRBD2 matches at 9 bases. Germline loops: CDR1 SQVTM, CDR2 ANQGSEA. The length of the CDR3 is 13 residues. V lost 4 bases, J lost 9 bases, and 7 bases stayed unmatched. CDR3 bases: TGCAGCGTTGGCGAGCGGGAGGCGAGTGAGCAGTTCTTC. It translates to CSVGEREASEQFF.

The chain joins TRBV28 to TRBJ2-2, with a possible D match to TRBD1 (6 bases). V was cut by 6 bases and J by 5 bases, with 19 bases left in between. CDR3 length: 16 amino acids. Germline V CDR1 and CDR2: MDHEN, SYDVKM. In nucleotides, the CDR3 is TGTGCCAGCAGAGACTCAGGGGATGTAGGAACCGGGGAGCTGTTTTTT. This sequence encodes CASRDSGDVGTGELFF.

The chain joins TRBV3-1 (or the pseudogene TRBV3-2) to TRBJ2-2, with 8 bases aligning to TRBD2. The CDR3 is made up of 22 amino acids. The V and J ends lost 5 bases and 1 base, in that order; junction bases with no gene match: 24. The germline gives CDR1 LGHDT, CDR2 YNNKEL (reference sequence). The CDR3, as DNA: TGTGCCAGCAGCGGAGCGACTAGCGAGAAAAGTGCCAACCGTCTGAACACCGGGGAGCTGTTTTTT. This translates into CASSGATSEKSANRLNTGELFF.

This clone was counted a few times. The chain combines TRBV7-3 with TRBJ2-7, with D perhaps matching TRBD2 (6 bases). The CDR3 has 14 residues. Germline CDR1 SGHTA, CDR2 FQGTGA. V dropped 2 bases and J dropped 7 bases, with 15 bases sitting between them. CDR3 DNA sequence: TGTGCCAGCAGCTTAGGATGGGCTAGCGAAGAGCAGTACTTC. It is translated as CASSLGWASEEQYF.

This clone has just a few counts. This rearrangement joins TRBV25-1 to TRBJ1-2, with D possibly TRBD1 on 5 matching bases. CDR3 length: 12 amino acids. Germline CDR1 MGHDK, CDR2 SYGVNS. Trimming took 4 bases from V and 7 from J, leaving 10 bases between them. Here the CDR3 DNA reads TGTGCCAGCAGTGTAGGGGTGTTTGGCTACACCTTC. Translated, it gives CASSVGVFGYTF.

On this clone: A clone one base away is much larger, so this may be a read error. Distinct nucleotide sequences in the sample also encode this CDR3. The chain carries TRBV7-2 and TRBJ1-3; a possible D gene is TRBD1 (5 bases). Looked up from germline, CDR1 is SGHTA and CDR2 is FQGNSA. This CDR3 contains 15 residues. V shed 2 bases and J shed 1 base, with 9 bases lying between them. Here the CDR3 reads CASSLMGGSGNTIYF. The CDR3 coding sequence is TGTGCCAGCAGCTTAATGGGGGGGTCTGGAAACACCATATATTTT.

The rearrangement links TRBV5-8 to TRBJ1-2; 8 bases map to TRBD1. The CDR3 is 12 residues long. The J segment lost 7 bases and the V segment lost 4 bases, leaving 3 bases of the junction unmatched. Germline lookup yields CDR1 SGHTS and CDR2 YDEGEE. The CDR3 sequence is CASSPTGVGYTF. In DNA form, the CDR3 reads TGTGCCAGCAGCCCGACAGGGGTTGGCTACACCTTC.

The chain links TRBV19 to TRBJ2-7, with 8 bases identical to TRBD1. In germline, CDR1 is LNHDA, CDR2 SQIVND (reference sequence). The CDR3 totals 15 residues. The junction had 5 bases not matched to a gene; V was cut back by 3 bases and J by 1 base. The DNA for the CDR3 is TGTGCCAGTAGTATTCAACGGACAGGGTCCTACGAGCAGTACTTC. Translating gives CASSIQRTGSYEQYF.

The chain recombines TRBV18 with TRBJ2-2, with TRBD2 as a possible D gene (6 bases). The CDR3 covers 16 residues. Between the trimmed V and J ends, which lost 2 bases and 0 bases, there was a span of 10 bases. Germline CDR1 KGHSH, CDR2 LQKENI. CDR3 DNA: TGTGCCAGCTCACCAAGGCCGGGGGCGAACACCGGGGAGCTGTTTTTT. Its protein is CASSPRPGANTGELFF.